The 9 T cell receptor beta chains below all came from one sample that was sequenced in a study of identical twins. From the 5' RACE reads, TCRdb called clonotypes with MiXCR, one entry per CDR3 protein. This table holds 1.5 million to 2 million distinct CDR3 sequences, about 30% found once. Sequencing was performed on cord blood. All receptors derive from a newborn girl in good health.

In the case of this clonotype: The junction does not match germline at one end; this may be a read error. The rearrangement joins TRBV18 to TRBJ2-7; 7 positions agree with TRBD2. CDR1 KGHSH and CDR2 LQKENI come from the germline V gene. The CDR3 has 15 residues. The CDR3 DNA is TGTGCCAGCTCACCACCGGGACTATCCCCCTATGAGCAGTACTTC. This codes for CASSPPGLSPYEQYF.

This clonotype was detected a few times. The rearrangement joins TRBV20-1 to TRBJ1-2; possible D gene TRBD1, 5 bases. Germline V CDR1 and CDR2: DFQATT, SNEGSKA (reference sequence). V lost 5 bases to trimming and J lost 4 bases, with 11 bases between them. CDR3 size: 12 residues. DNA of the CDR3: TGCAGTGCTTTTTTACAGGTCTATGGCTACACCTTC. It translates to CSAFLQVYGYTF.

Notes on this clonotype: A much larger clone sits a single nucleotide away, making a read error possible. The rearrangement uses TRBV5-6 and TRBJ1-2, with D possibly matching TRBD1 (5 bases). V shed 0 bases and J shed 8 bases, with 11 bases lying between them. The CDR3 sequence is 13 residues long. Germline CDR1 and CDR2: SGHDT and YYEEEE. CDR3 nucleotide sequence: TGTGCCAGCAGCTTGGAAGGGACTGGGGGCTACACCTTC. This translates into CASSLEGTGGYTF. The whole variable domain, filled in from reference TRBV5-6 and TRBJ1-2, reads DAGVTQSPTHLIKTRGQQVTLRCSPKSGHDTVSWYQQALGQGPQFIFQYYEEEERQRGNFPDRFSGHQFPNYSSELNVNALLLGDSALYLCASSLEGTGGYTFGSGTRLTVV.

This clonotype was observed a handful of times. The chain carries TRBV6-5 and TRBJ2-1; the match to TRBD2 covers 7 bases. Germline V gives CDR1 MNHEY, CDR2 SVGAGI. The CDR3 runs 15 residues. V shed 10 bases and J 8 bases; nucleotides not matched to a gene: 17. CDR3 nucleotides: TGTGCCACTAAAGAGCGAACCACCAGCGGGGATGAGCAGTTCTTC. It encodes CATKERTTSGDEQFF.

The CDR3 nucleotides read TGTGCCAGCAGCCAGACCGGGACAGGGAACTACACCTTC. Translation gives CASSQTGTGNYTF. J is TRBJ1-2 and V is TRBV7-9; 9 bases match TRBD1. CDR3 length: 13 amino acids. The germline V gene has CDR1 SEHNR and CDR2 FQNEAQ (reference sequence). V trimming: 5 bases; J trimming: 10 bases; junction bases outside the gene matches: 8.

The chain employs TRBV12-3 or TRBV12-4 and TRBJ2-2; D remains unclear. This CDR3 is 14 amino acids long. Trimming took 3 bases from V and 3 from J, leaving 8 bases between them. The CDR3 region is CASSFAGDTGELFF. Here the CDR3 DNA reads TGTGCCAGCAGTTTTGCCGGAGACACCGGGGAGCTGTTTTTT.

The chain carries TRBV20-1 and TRBJ2-3; tentatively, D is TRBD1 or TRBD2 (5 bases each). There are 15 residues in the CDR3. Looked up from germline, CDR1 is DFQATT and CDR2 is SNEGSKA (reference sequence). Trimming removed 3 bases at V and 3 bases at J, with 16 bases between. The CDR3 reads CSARDWGVGTDTQYF. The CDR3 DNA reads as TGCAGTGCTAGGGACTGGGGCGTCGGAACAGATACGCAGTATTTT.

As to this clonotype: A much more abundant neighbour one base away suggests this may be a read error. The chain combines TRBV4-2 with TRBJ2-7; TRBD1 matches 7 bases. The better agreement between TRBJ2-1 and the DNA end casts doubt on the J call. In germline, CDR1 is LGHNA, CDR2 YNFKEQ. The CDR3 has 20 amino acids. Here the CDR3 reads CASSQEGTLATGPRGNIQFF. CDR3 coding DNA: TGTGCCAGCAGCCAAGAGGGGACACTTGCGACAGGGCCCCGAGGAAACATTCAGTTCTTC.

This clonotype appeared many times. This chain uses TRBV29-1 with TRBJ2-2, with 11 bases aligning to TRBD1. This CDR3 contains 14 residues. CDR1 is SQVTM and CDR2 is ANQGSEA in the germline V gene. V gave up 6 bases and J gave up 2 bases; unmatched junction bases: 2. This CDR3 is CSVGQGANTGELFF. CDR3 in DNA: TGCAGCGTAGGACAGGGGGCCAACACCGGGGAGCTGTTTTTT.